The T cell receptor (beta chain) described here comes from a study of cytomegalovirus exposure and HLA in healthy donors. Researchers ran the PCR with 60 Vbeta and 13 Jbeta primers. The table came from immunoSEQ multiplex PCR; TCRdb's copy has only in-frame clones and leaves some out. The profile shows fewer than 120,000 clones, approximately 78% of them singletons. The V segment lost 4 bases and the J segment 3 bases; nucleotides outside the gene matches: 3. This CDR3 is 14 amino acids long. Germline CDR1 and CDR2: KGHSH and LQKENI. The chain recombines TRBV18 with TRBJ1-3; 7 bases are a match to TRBD1. Input material: PBMCs. The sequence was collected from a woman aged 25-40 years in good health and CMV-seronegative. Here the CDR3 DNA reads TGTGCCAGCTCACGACAGGGCCTTGGAAACACCATATATTTT. Protein product: CASSRQGLGNTIYF.